Shown below are 7 T cell receptor beta chains from a single sample sequenced in a study of beta chain features in type 1 diabetes. Overall study findings and caveats: Moderate yet significant TCRB CDR3 shortening was seen in Type 1 diabetes patients in all four CD4+ subsets.

Sequencing targeted expressed TCRB transcripts, as all isolated RNA had been reverse transcribed. Clones were read by immunoSEQ multiplex PCR, and TCRdb kept only the in-frame ones, dropping some. The sample holds about 230,000 clones; 16% are singletons and the top ten take approximately 0.086%. No antigen has been identified for these receptors. The sequencing sample was made of naive CD4+ T cells from blood. These receptors were obtained from a man under 40 with type 1 diabetes.

The gene calls are TRBV29-1 and TRBJ2-3, with 8 bases aligning to TRBD1. J lost 6 bases, V lost 7 bases, and 6 bases had no gene match. The CDR3 contains 12 residues. Looked up from germline, CDR1 is SQVTM and CDR2 is ANQGSEA. The CDR3 protein is CSDRQGPDTQYF. CDR3 nucleotides: TGCAGCGACCGACAGGGGCCCGATACGCAGTATTTT.

Worth noting for this clone: Different DNA sequences within this sample yield the same CDR3. The chain uses TRBV7-2 and TRBJ2-2, with no clear D. The CDR3 sequence is 13 residues long. Germline V gene lookup returns CDR1 SGHTA and CDR2 FQGNSA. The germline V and J ends were trimmed by 1 base and 5 bases, with 5 bases remaining between them. The CDR3 nucleotides are TGTGCCAGCAGCTTAGAGGGAACCGGGGAGCTGTTTTTT. Protein product: CASSLEGTGELFF.

In this sample, this clone turned up a few times. The chain joins TRBV7-9 to TRBJ2-7; D is unresolved. The germline gives CDR1 SEHNR, CDR2 FQNEAQ (reference sequence). V was trimmed by 3 bases and J by 3 bases, leaving 9 bases between them. This CDR3 region has 13 residues. The CDR3, as DNA: TGTGCCAGCAGCTTGACGGGCCTCTACGAGCAGTACTTC. Translated, it gives CASSLTGLYEQYF. Using reference TRBV7-9 and TRBJ2-7 for the parts outside the CDR3, the full variable domain is DTGVSQNPRHKITKRGQNVTFRCDPISEHNRLYWYRQTLGQGPEFLTYFQNEAQLEKSRLLSDRFSAERPKGSFSTLEIQRTEQGDSAMYLCASSLTGLYEQYFGPGTRLTVT.

The chain recombines TRBV29-1 with TRBJ2-4; D unclear. The germline V gene encodes CDR1 SQVTM and CDR2 ANQGSEA. V was pared by 6 bases and J by 0 bases, with 15 bases between. The CDR3 extends over 15 amino acids. The CDR3 region has the DNA TGCAGCGTCGCGAACGTAGGTGTAGCCAAAAACATTCAGTACTTC. Translating gives CSVANVGVAKNIQYF.

This clone was counted between two and nine times. The chain employs TRBV5-1 and TRBJ2-7; D is perhaps TRBD2 (5 bases). CDR1 is SGHRS, CDR2 YFSETQ, per germline. This CDR3 region has 17 residues. The ends were cut back, 4 bases at V and 0 bases at J, with 20 bases in the middle. CDR3 residues: CASSGQRGLTSSYEQYF. CDR3 DNA: TGCGCCAGCAGCGGCCAACGCGGACTTACGAGCTCCTACGAGCAGTACTTC.

In its sample, this clone was seen a few times. The V call is TRBV5-4, the J call TRBJ2-5; D is uncertain. V gave up 0 bases and J gave up 1 base, with 7 bases separating them. Per germline, CDR1 SGHNT and CDR2 YYREEE (reference sequence). There are 14 residues in the CDR3. Written as DNA, the CDR3 is TGTGCCAGCAGCTTGGGTGGAATCCAAGAGACCCAGTACTTC. As protein: CASSLGGIQETQYF.

The chain links TRBV5-1 to TRBJ2-4; a possible D gene is TRBD1 (5 bases). Trimming removed 0 bases at V and 0 bases at J, with 13 bases between. CDR3 length: 17 residues. CDR1 SGHRS and CDR2 YFSETQ come from the germline V gene. This chain's CDR3 is CASSLDATVLAKNIQYF. For the CDR3, the DNA is TGCGCCAGCAGCTTGGACGCGACAGTACTAGCCAAAAACATTCAGTACTTC.